The 2 T cell receptor beta chains presented below share a single source sample, sequenced in a study of blood T cell repertoires in COVID-19. Assay: immunoSEQ multiplex PCR; the TCRdb copy retains only in-frame clones and omits some. This sample has about 160,000 clones, with roughly 87% found just once. The sample was peripheral blood. All receptors come from a woman aged 60 to 75 who had recovered from COVID-19.

The DNA of the CDR3 is TGTGCCAGCAGCCACCGGGACTTGAACACTGAAGCTTTCTTT. Amino acid sequence: CASSHRDLNTEAFF. The V gene is TRBV7-9, the J gene TRBJ1-1; the D gene is possibly TRBD1 (5 bases). The germline CDR1 and CDR2 sequences are SEHNR and FQNEAQ (reference sequence). Between the trimmed V and J ends, which lost 5 bases and 0 bases, there was a span of 10 bases. CDR3 length: 14 residues.

CDR3 amino acids: CASSLGVGGPRDTQYF. DNA of the CDR3: TGTGCCAGCAGCTTAGGTGTTGGGGGCCCTCGGGATACGCAGTATTTT. This chain uses TRBV7-6 with TRBJ2-3; weak D call: TRBD1 (6 bases). V dropped 1 base and J dropped 6 bases, with 17 bases sitting between them. Germline-derived CDR1 and CDR2 are SGHVS and FNYEAQ. The length of the CDR3 is 16 residues. The complete variable domain, with remaining parts taken from reference TRBV7-6 and TRBJ2-3, reads GAGVSQSPRYKVTKRGQDVALRCDPISGHVSLYWYRQALGQGPEFLTYFNYEAQQDKSGLPNDRFSAERPEGSISTLTIQRTEQRDSAMYRCASSLGVGGPRDTQYFGPGTRLTVL.